A single sample gave rise to the 2 T cell receptor beta chains below, sequenced in a study of blood T cell repertoires in COVID-19. TCRdb's copy holds only in-frame clones and misses some; the assay was immunoSEQ multiplex PCR. The data hold about 400,000 clones, with 88% observed a single time. Material: PBMCs or T cells enriched from blood (not recorded which). The receptors stem from a woman aged 40 to 50 with acute COVID-19.

The chain joins TRBV5-8 to TRBJ2-5; 10 nucleotides agree with TRBD1. V was clipped by 4 bases and J by 3 bases; unmatched bases: 9. This CDR3 is built from 16 residues. Germline CDR1 and CDR2: SGHTS and YDEGEE. CDR3 coding DNA: TGTGCCAGCAGCCCCCTCCGGGACAGGGGAGAAGAGACCCAGTACTTC. As protein: CASSPLRDRGEETQYF.

This chain connects TRBV27 to TRBJ1-1; 8 nucleotides agree with TRBD1. Trimming removed 4 bases from V and 3 bases from J; junction bases left unmatched: 13. This CDR3 contains 17 residues. CDR1 is MNHEY, CDR2 SMNVEV, per germline (reference sequence). The CDR3 spells CASSSRGRVWPHTEAFF. DNA of the CDR3: TGTGCCAGCAGTTCCAGGGGGCGAGTCTGGCCCCACACTGAAGCTTTCTTT.